This T cell receptor beta chain comes out of a study of blood T cell repertoires in COVID-19. Study as a whole: The origin of the acute and convalescent COVID-19 samples was the United States, Italy and Spain. T cells, B-cell-depleted T cells, or PBMCs supplied cDNA or gDNA.

The CDR3 extends over 16 amino acids. V lost 5 bases and J lost 4; bases outside the gene matches: 3. Germline V gives CDR1 MRHNA, CDR2 SNTAGT. In the authors' workflow: For nucleated cells, counts were estimated from reference gene primer amplification. Measured with immunoSEQ multiplex PCR; TCRdb has only the in-frame clones, and not every one. The D gene and trimming were derived from the DNA, and the V and J assignments and clone size from that table. The sample includes some 270,000 clones, roughly 90% of them seen just once. The sample consisted of peripheral blood. This sequence joins TRBV6-4 and TRBJ2-1; 15 bases agree with TRBD2. The clonotype originates from a man aged 50-60 years with acute or convalescent COVID-19. The CDR3 region has the DNA TGTGCCAGCAGTCAAGGGACTAGCGGGGGGTACAATGAGCAGTTCTTC. Residues: CASSQGTSGGYNEQFF.